These 30 T cell receptor beta chains were sequenced from one sample in a study of blood T cell repertoires in COVID-19. TCRdb's copy holds only in-frame clones and misses some; the assay was immunoSEQ multiplex PCR. The table includes some 130,000 clones, roughly 75% detected once. The source material was PBMCs or T cells enriched from blood (not recorded which). The source of these receptors is a woman between 50 and 59 years old who had recovered from COVID-19.

The V call is TRBV9, the J call TRBJ2-4; D gene ambiguous. The length of the CDR3 is 16 residues. Trimming left V 3 bases short and J 0 bases short, with 13 bases between. CDR1 and CDR2 from the germline V gene are SGDLS and YYNGEE. Here the CDR3 DNA reads TGTGCCAGCAGCGCCGAGGTGGGTCTAGCCAAAAACATTCAGTACTTC. Amino acids: CASSAEVGLAKNIQYF. Together with reference TRBV9 and TRBJ2-4, the CDR3 gives the full variable domain: DSGVTQTPKHLITATGQRVTLRCSPRSGDLSVYWYQQSLDQGLQFLIQYYNGEERAKGNILERFSAQQFPDLHSELNLSSLELGDSALYFCASSAEVGLAKNIQYFGAGTRLSVL.

The gene calls are TRBV19 and TRBJ1-2, with TRBD1 matching 7 bases. The germline V gene has CDR1 LNHDA and CDR2 SQIVND (reference sequence). This CDR3 contains 13 residues. The J segment lost 3 bases and the V segment lost 10 bases, leaving 8 bases of the junction unmatched. The CDR3 DNA is TGTGCCACCAACCCGACAGGGCACTATGGCTACACCTTC. Its translation: CATNPTGHYGYTF.

The J gene is TRBJ2-7, the V gene TRBV28; D possibly corresponds to TRBD1 (5 bases). V was cut by 6 bases and J by 3 bases, with 15 bases left in between. Per the germline V gene, CDR1 is MDHEN and CDR2 is SYDVKM. CDR3 length: 14 residues. The CDR3, as DNA: TGTGCCAGCAGAGGGGCAGATCGAAACTACGAGCAGTACGTC. Residues: CASRGADRNYEQYV.

The V call is TRBV30, the J call TRBJ2-7; 10 nucleotides align to TRBD2. Germline V gives CDR1 GTSNPN, CDR2 SVGIG (reference sequence). V was clipped by 4 bases and J by 12 bases; unmatched bases: 15. CDR3 length equals 14 residues. CDR3 sequence: CAWTLSSGGATGYF. CDR3 bases: TGTGCCTGGACTCTCTCCAGCGGGGGGGCCACGGGGTACTTC.

The chain couples TRBV11-2 to TRBJ1-1; 10 nucleotides agree with TRBD1. Germline V lookup: CDR1 SGHAT, CDR2 FQNNGV. The trim removed 3 bases at V and 7 bases at J, leaving 5 bases unmatched. There are 14 residues in the CDR3. The CDR3 DNA reads as TGTGCCAGCAGCTTCCGGACAGGGGGGTTTGAAGCTTTCTTT. As protein: CASSFRTGGFEAFF.

The rearrangement uses TRBV3-1 (or the pseudogene TRBV3-2) and TRBJ1-2; 12 bases align to TRBD1. The CDR3 spans 16 residues. Germline V gene sequence: CDR1 LGHDT, CDR2 YNNKEL (reference sequence). The junction had 9 bases not matched to a gene; V was cut back by 4 bases and J by 6 bases. The CDR3 protein is CASSPRGTGGLDGYTF. For the CDR3, the DNA is TGTGCCAGCAGCCCCCGTGGGACAGGGGGCTTGGATGGCTACACCTTC.

The rearrangement uses TRBV21-1 and TRBJ1-2; the D call of TRBD1 is as the table states it, not checked on the DNA. TRBV21-1 is a recognized pseudogene. The CDR3 is made up of 12 amino acids. CDR3 sequence reads: CAIPGQGDGYTF. The DNA for the CDR3 is TGTGCCATCCCGGGACAGGGGGATGGCTACACCTTC.

This clone showed up just a few times. V gene TRBV12-3 or TRBV12-4 combines with J gene TRBJ2-2; the D gene is possibly TRBD2 (7 bases). V was shortened by 5 bases and J by 8 bases, with 12 bases between the two germline ends. This CDR3 region has 13 residues. Here the CDR3 reads CASSLQGGGELFF. CDR3 bases: TGTGCCAGCAGTCTACAGGGAGGGGGGGAGCTGTTTTTT.

V gene TRBV6-2 or TRBV6-3 combines with J gene TRBJ2-1; tentatively, D is TRBD2 (5 bases). The CDR3 sequence is 15 residues long. The germline V and J ends were trimmed by 2 bases and 6 bases, with 14 bases remaining between them. CDR1 is MNHEY and CDR2 is SVGEGT in the germline V gene. CDR3 in amino acids: CASSYVSAEGNEQFF. The CDR3, as DNA: TGTGCCAGCAGTTACGTTTCAGCGGAAGGCAATGAGCAGTTCTTC.

The gene calls are TRBV5-5 and TRBJ2-2, with no clear D. This CDR3 is 13 amino acids long. Germline V gene sequence: CDR1 SGHKS, CDR2 YYEKEE (reference sequence). Trimming removed 2 bases at V and 7 bases at J, with 9 bases between. The CDR3 DNA is TGTGCCAGCAGCTTTATACAGAGCGGGGAGCTGTTTTTT. Its translation is CASSFIQSGELFF. The entire variable domain, with the rest obtained from reference TRBV5-5 and TRBJ2-2, is as follows: DAGVTQSPTHLIKTRGQQVTLRCSPISGHKSVSWYQQVLGQGPQFIFQYYEKEERGRGNFPDRFSARQFPNYSSELNVNALLLGDSALYLCASSFIQSGELFFGEGSRLTVL.

The V call is TRBV19, the J call TRBJ2-7; maybe TRBD1 (5 bases). Per the germline V gene, CDR1 is LNHDA and CDR2 is SQIVND (reference sequence). Trimming took 3 bases from V and 5 from J, leaving 14 bases between them. The CDR3 contains 14 residues. CDR3 DNA sequence: TGTGCCAGTAGTATTCAGGGATCGGCACACGAGCAGTACTTC. As protein: CASSIQGSAHEQYF.

The rearrangement links TRBV3-1 (or the pseudogene TRBV3-2) to TRBJ2-2, with D perhaps TRBD2 (6 bases). This CDR3 is built from 16 residues. In germline, CDR1 is LGHDT, CDR2 YNNKEL (reference sequence). The V and J ends lost 1 base and 4 bases respectively, with 13 bases between them. CDR3 amino acids: CASSQVSRGGTGELFF. The CDR3 region has the DNA TGTGCCAGCAGCCAAGTATCGCGGGGAGGCACCGGGGAGCTGTTTTTT.

The genes are TRBV7-2 and TRBJ2-3; 9 bases line up with TRBD2. The CDR3 runs 15 residues. V shed 6 bases, J shed 0 bases, and the junction held 4 bases outside the gene matches. The germline gives CDR1 SGHTA, CDR2 FQGNSA. This chain's CDR3 is CASSRLAGSTDTQYF. The CDR3 DNA is TGTGCCAGCAGTCGCCTAGCGGGAAGCACAGATACGCAGTATTTT.

The J gene is TRBJ1-6, the V gene TRBV2; 7 positions agree with TRBD1. Germline lookup yields CDR1 SNHLY and CDR2 FYNNEI. V dropped 2 bases and J dropped 7; count of bases not matched to a gene: 5. The CDR3 has 15 amino acids. CDR3 DNA sequence: TGTGCCAGCAGTGAACCGGGACAGCGCAATTCACCCCTCCACTTT. Amino acid sequence: CASSEPGQRNSPLHF.

Written as DNA, the CDR3 is TGTGCCTGGAAGGGGACAGCCCAGGGGCAGTACTTC. Translated, it gives CAWKGTAQGQYF. This chain connects TRBV30 to TRBJ2-7, with 7 bases that match TRBD1. This CDR3 contains 12 residues. In germline, CDR1 is GTSNPN, CDR2 SVGIG (reference sequence). The trim removed 4 bases at V and 9 bases at J, leaving 9 bases unmatched.

J is TRBJ2-7 and V is TRBV11-2, with 7 nucleotides matching TRBD1. Looked up from germline, CDR1 is SGHAT and CDR2 is FQNNGV. The junction had 9 bases not matched to a gene; V was cut back by 2 bases and J by 2 bases. CDR3 size: 16 residues. The CDR3 bases are TGTGCCAGCAGCTTACCCCCGGGGACAGCGCCCTACGAGCAGTACTTC. Residues: CASSLPPGTAPYEQYF.

This clone was seen just once. The chain is built from TRBV19 and TRBJ1-2; 7 bases line up with TRBD1. Per the germline V gene, CDR1 is LNHDA and CDR2 is SQIVND (reference sequence). This CDR3 region has 13 residues. V lost 4 bases and J lost 8; bases outside the gene matches: 7. Here the CDR3 DNA reads TGTGCCAGTAGTAATCGACAGGGTGACGGCTACACCTTC. Protein product: CASSNRQGDGYTF.

The chain employs TRBV6-5 and TRBJ1-5; unclear D gene. V shed 8 bases and J shed 6 bases, with 11 bases lying between them. The CDR3 spans 12 residues. Germline V lookup: CDR1 MNHEY, CDR2 SVGAGI. CDR3 bases: TGTGCCAGCGGAGGGATCCGTCAGCCCCAGCATTTT. Translating it yields CASGGIRQPQHF.

This clone has just one count. The chain recombines TRBV5-6 with TRBJ1-1, with 8 bases lining up with TRBD1. Germline assignment: CDR1 SGHDT and CDR2 YYEEEE. The CDR3 sequence is 18 residues long. After removal of 5 bases from V and 4 bases from J, the junction contained 19 bases not matched to a gene. The CDR3 reads CASSSITGTGVFVTEAFF. The CDR3 DNA is TGTGCCAGCAGTTCTATCACCGGGACAGGTGTGTTCGTCACTGAAGCTTTCTTT.

This clone was observed a handful of times. The V and J genes are TRBV19 and TRBJ1-1; no clear D gene. The CDR3 runs to 13 residues. Trimming stripped 5 bases from V and 5 bases from J, with 12 bases between. Per germline, CDR1 LNHDA and CDR2 SQIVND (reference sequence). This chain's CDR3 is CASSLIQKTEAFF. The CDR3 nucleotides are TGTGCCAGTAGTTTGATACAGAAAACTGAAGCTTTCTTT. The entire variable domain, with the rest obtained from reference TRBV19 and TRBJ1-1, is as follows: DGGITQSPKYLFRKEGQNVTLSCEQNLNHDAMYWYRQDPGQGLRLIYYSQIVNDFQKGDIAEGYSVSREKKESFPLTVTSAQKNPTAFYLCASSLIQKTEAFFGQGTRLTVV.

The chain combines TRBV28 with TRBJ2-3, with TRBD2 matching over 13 bases. This CDR3 comprises 16 residues. CDR1 and CDR2 from the germline V gene are MDHEN and SYDVKM. With 5 bases clipped from V and 3 bases from J, the junction kept 5 bases outside the gene matches. The CDR3 loop reads CASSLGLAGVTDTQYF. In DNA, the CDR3 is TGTGCCAGCAGTCTCGGACTAGCGGGGGTTACAGATACGCAGTATTTT.

J is TRBJ1-6 and V is TRBV11-2, with TRBD1 matching 8 bases. With 6 bases clipped from V and 5 bases from J, the junction kept 3 bases outside the gene matches. The V gene's germline CDR1 is SGHAT and CDR2 FQNNGV. This CDR3 contains 14 residues. CDR3 bases: TGTGCCAGCAGGACAGGGGCCAATAATTCACCCCTCCACTTT. Encoded protein: CASRTGANNSPLHF.

The CDR3 DNA follows: TGTGCCAGTAGTACAGGGGGGACCAACACTGAAGCTTTCTTT. It yields the protein CASSTGGTNTEAFF. The V and J genes are TRBV19 and TRBJ1-1, with 7 bases fitting TRBD1. The V gene's germline CDR1 is LNHDA and CDR2 SQIVND (reference sequence). The CDR3 length is 14 residues. V shed 4 bases and J 2 bases; nucleotides not matched to a gene: 4.

The V and J genes are TRBV28 and TRBJ1-4; D possibly corresponds to TRBD1 (5 bases). The CDR3 sequence is 16 residues long. Trimming took 5 bases from V and 0 from J, leaving 13 bases between them. Germline CDR1 and CDR2: MDHEN and SYDVKM. Here the CDR3 reads CASSSPGDATNEKLFF. The CDR3 region has the DNA TGTGCCAGCAGTAGTCCGGGGGACGCAACTAATGAAAAACTGTTTTTT.

This clone was seen once. This sequence joins TRBV6-1 and TRBJ1-1; D is perhaps TRBD1 (5 bases). The length of the CDR3 is 15 residues. CDR1 is MNHNS and CDR2 is SASEGT in the germline V gene. Trimming removed 3 bases from V and 1 base from J, with 12 bases in between. The CDR3 loop reads CASSDQGRTNTEAFF. CDR3 bases: TGTGCCAGCAGTGATCAGGGCAGGACGAACACTGAAGCTTTCTTT.

The genes are TRBV7-2 and TRBJ1-6; D remains ambiguous. This CDR3 contains 17 residues. Germline V gene lookup returns CDR1 SGHTA and CDR2 FQGNSA. V dropped 1 base and J dropped 0 bases, with 10 bases sitting between them. CDR3 sequence: CASSLVPGSSYNSPLHF. The CDR3, as DNA: TGTGCCAGCAGCTTAGTTCCGGGGAGCTCCTATAATTCACCCCTCCACTTT.

The chain recombines TRBV19 with TRBJ1-5, with no clear D. V lost 9 bases to trimming and J lost 2 bases, with 17 bases between them. From germline, CDR1 is LNHDA and CDR2 SQIVND (reference sequence). The CDR3 contains 15 residues. The CDR3 DNA follows: TGTGCCAGCCCACGGAGTCGGCGGGGCAATCAGCCCCAGCATTTT. This codes for CASPRSRRGNQPQHF.

J is TRBJ2-5 and V is TRBV9; D possibly corresponds to TRBD2 (5 bases). CDR3 length equals 14 residues. Germline assignment: CDR1 SGDLS and CDR2 YYNGEE. Trimming stripped 6 bases from V and 0 bases from J, with 12 bases between. CDR3 in DNA: TGTGCCAGCAACGGGAATGGGTACCAAGAGACCCAGTACTTC. Translating it yields CASNGNGYQETQYF.

This sequence joins TRBV5-4 and TRBJ1-1; possibly TRBD1 for D (5 bases). Germline V gene sequence: CDR1 SGHNT, CDR2 YYREEE (reference sequence). V was shortened by 4 bases and J by 1 base, with 14 bases between the two germline ends. There are 15 residues in the CDR3. The CDR3 region is CASSRAQGSNTEAFF. The CDR3 DNA reads TGTGCCAGCAGCCGGGCTCAGGGATCGAACACTGAAGCTTTCTTT.

V usage is TRBV15 and J usage is TRBJ1-2; the D gene is possibly TRBD1 (6 bases). CDR1 is LNHNV, CDR2 YYDKDF, per germline (reference sequence). Trimming pared 1 base from V and 0 bases from J, leaving 18 bases between. The CDR3 runs 18 residues. The DNA of the CDR3 is TGTGCCACCAGCAGAGGGGGGCGGGGGGCGCGGTCTAACTATGGCTACACCTTC. Protein sequence: CATSRGGRGARSNYGYTF.